These 14 T cell receptor beta chains originate from one sample sequenced in a study of regulatory T cells in long-lasting Graves disease. Described time point: persistent/refractory GD, antithyroid drugs over 5 years with positive TRAb. RNA extracted from PBMCs served as the sequencing template. Arm-PCR of CDR3 regions with iRepertoire HTBI primers generated TCR beta libraries. One entry per CDR3 protein results from TCRdb running MiXCR on the multiplex PCR reads. Of 400,000 or so distinct CDR3 sequences detected, roughly 20% appear once; the ten largest clones hold about a fifth. Sequenced material: peripheral blood mononuclear cells (PBMCs), taken when the disease was refractory, from a patient treated with antithyroid drugs. Every receptor here comes from a female donor with Graves disease.

This clonotype was seen only a few times. The CDR3 protein is CASTNLRQGPNTGELFF. DNA of the CDR3: TGTGCCAGTACTAACCTACGACAGGGTCCGAACACCGGGGAGCTGTTTTTT. The chain employs TRBV19 and TRBJ2-2, with 7 bases that match TRBD1. Trimming at V came to 7 bases and at J to 0 bases, leaving 11 bases not matched to a gene. The CDR3 sequence is 17 residues long. The germline CDR1 and CDR2 sequences are LNHDA and SQIVND (reference sequence). Complete variable domain (other parts from reference TRBV19 and TRBJ2-2): DGGITQSPKYLFRKEGQNVTLSCEQNLNHDAMYWYRQDPGQGLRLIYYSQIVNDFQKGDIAEGYSVSREKKESFPLTVTSAQKNPTAFYLCASTNLRQGPNTGELFFGEGSRLTVL.

This chain connects TRBV6-2 or TRBV6-3 to TRBJ2-2; D is unclear. Per the germline V gene, CDR1 is MNHEY and CDR2 is SVGEGT. V was cut by 4 bases and J by 0 bases, with 9 bases left in between. The CDR3 consists of 15 residues. The CDR3 here is CASSSRTANTGELFF. CDR3 nucleotide sequence: TGTGCCAGCAGTTCTCGGACGGCGAACACCGGGGAGCTGTTTTTT.

The genes are TRBV20-1 and TRBJ2-5; D is ambiguous. The germline gives CDR1 DFQATT, CDR2 SNEGSKA (reference sequence). Deletions cut 6 bases from V and 0 bases from J, with 5 bases between. The CDR3 has 11 amino acids. CDR3 sequence: CSAGHQETQYF. CDR3 DNA: TGCAGTGCGGGCCACCAAGAGACCCAGTACTTC.

The V call is TRBV14, the J call TRBJ2-7, with 9 bases lining up with TRBD1. Germline-derived CDR1 and CDR2 are SGHDN and FVKESK. After removal of 1 base from V and 9 bases from J, the junction contained 13 bases not matched to a gene. The CDR3 is made up of 16 amino acids. In DNA, the CDR3 is TGTGCCAGCAGCCAAGGGCTACGGACAGGGGAACGTTGGCAGTACTTC. Translation gives CASSQGLRTGERWQYF.

This clonotype was observed many times. This sequence joins TRBV6-5 and TRBJ1-1; 10 bases line up with TRBD1. Germline V gene lookup returns CDR1 MNHEY and CDR2 SVGAGI. This CDR3 is built from 14 residues. The trim removed 4 bases at V and 5 bases at J, leaving 4 bases unmatched. The CDR3: CASSLLGQGTEAFF. The DNA for the CDR3 is TGTGCCAGCAGTTTGTTGGGACAGGGGACTGAAGCTTTCTTT.

Many counts were recorded for this clonotype. This chain links TRBV7-2 with TRBJ2-5, with D perhaps matching TRBD1 (6 bases). Between the trimmed V and J ends, which lost 5 bases and 9 bases, there was a span of 22 bases. Looked up from germline, CDR1 is SGHTA and CDR2 is FQGNSA. CDR3 size: 15 residues. Written as DNA, the CDR3 is TGTGCCAGCAGCCGAAACAGGGACATCCGAAAACCCCAGTACTTC. Its translation: CASSRNRDIRKPQYF. Full variable domain (missing parts from reference TRBV7-2 and TRBJ2-5): GAGVSQSPSNKVTEKGKDVELRCDPISGHTALYWYRQSLGQGLEFLIYFQGNSAPDKSGLPSDRFSAERTGGSVSTLTIQRTQQEDSAVYLCASSRNRDIRKPQYFGPGTRLLVL.

The sample holds many counts of this clonotype. The chain employs TRBV7-2 and TRBJ2-2, with D tentatively TRBD2 (6 bases). The CDR3 runs 14 residues. Germline V gene lookup returns CDR1 SGHTA and CDR2 FQGNSA. Written as DNA, the CDR3 is TGTGCAGAGGGGAGGCAGGGAATGGGCGGGGAGCTGTTTTTT. Residues: CAEGRQGMGGELFF.

V is TRBV20-1 and J is TRBJ1-6, with D unresolved. V shed 0 bases and J shed 0 bases, with 15 bases lying between them. Germline lookup yields CDR1 DFQATT and CDR2 SNEGSKA (reference sequence). This CDR3 is built from 18 residues. CDR3 sequence (DNA): TGCAGTGCTAGAGATGGAAACCGAGTGAGCTCCTATAATTCACCCCTCCACTTT. Amino acid sequence: CSARDGNRVSSYNSPLHF.

This clonotype was seen more than once but under ten times. The gene calls are TRBV19 and TRBJ1-2; TRBD1 is a possible D gene (6 bases). Germline V gene sequence: CDR1 LNHDA, CDR2 SQIVND (reference sequence). CDR3 length: 14 residues. V gave up 6 bases and J gave up 4 bases, with 15 bases separating them. CDR3 nucleotides: TGTGCCAGTAGACACAGGGACATCAGCTATGGCTACACCTTC. This sequence encodes CASRHRDISYGYTF.

The V call is TRBV7-3, the J call TRBJ2-1; 10 nucleotides line up with TRBD2. Germline V CDR1 and CDR2: SGHTA, FQGTGA. V was pared by 4 bases and J by 5 bases, with 5 bases of the junction left unmatched. This CDR3 has 15 amino acids. The CDR3 DNA follows: TGTGCCAGCAGCTCACGTAGCGGGGGGAACAATGAGCAGTTCTTC. Translated, it gives CASSSRSGGNNEQFF.

This clonotype was seen a few times. The V gene is TRBV4-3, the J gene TRBJ2-7; TRBD1 or TRBD2 may be the D gene (6 bases each). In germline, CDR1 is LGHNA, CDR2 YSLEER. V lost 0 bases to trimming and J lost 9 bases, with 12 bases between them. This CDR3 is built from 13 residues. The CDR3 spells CASSQDKGGVQYF. CDR3 nucleotides: TGCGCCAGCAGCCAAGACAAGGGGGGCGTGCAGTACTTC.

This clonotype was recorded many times. The chain has TRBV27 and TRBJ1-5; D is ambiguous. With 8 bases removed from V and 2 bases from J, the gap between germline ends came to 10 bases. The CDR3 runs to 13 residues. Germline lookup yields CDR1 MNHEY and CDR2 SMNVEV (reference sequence). The CDR3 protein is CASAFGGNQPQHF. CDR3 DNA: TGTGCCAGCGCCTTCGGGGGCAATCAGCCCCAGCATTTT.

This clonotype has more than one count but fewer than ten. The chain joins TRBV28 to TRBJ2-7, with TRBD2 identical over 8 bases. J was trimmed by 3 bases and V by 9 bases; bases with no gene match: 1. The length of the CDR3 is 11 residues. CDR1 and CDR2 from the germline V gene are MDHEN and SYDVKM. The CDR3, as DNA: TGTGCCAGTAGCGGGATCTACGAGCAGTACTTC. It is translated as CASSGIYEQYF.

This clonotype was found many times. V is TRBV12-3 or TRBV12-4 and J is TRBJ1-2, with 7 bases fitting TRBD1. V shed 5 bases, J shed 6 bases, and the junction held 6 bases outside the gene matches. There are 13 residues in the CDR3. The CDR3 DNA follows: TGTGCCAGCAGTCTGCCGACAGGGCATGGCTACACCTTC. Translation: CASSLPTGHGYTF.